These T cell receptor beta chains were read from a single sample in a study of T cell repertoires in cytomegalovirus infection. Using its own MiXCR run on the reads, TCRdb lists one record per CDR3 protein. The repertoire consists of about 600,000 distinct CDR3 sequences, with 20% to 25% occurring once and the leading ten covering 6.5% to 10%. The sequenced material came from CD8+ T cells from PBMCs. All receptors derive from a human donor in good health (CMV status not recorded). Some clones in this sample may be carry-over from other donors' samples. Each CDR3 is given with its conserved first and last residue. A D gene is named only where the DNA matches it firmly. Clone size is shown for a subset of rows, as once, few, many or a class of expanded clone.

>TRBJ2-1|TRBV7-9|-|TRBD1
CASSLVDRADEQFF
TGTGCCAGCAGCTTAGTGGACAGGGCCGATGAGCAGTTCTTC
>TRBJ1-1|TRBV29-1|few|TRBD1
CSVDRGWNTEAFF
TGCAGCGTCGACAGGGGGTGGAACACTGAAGCTTTCTTT
>TRBJ2-3|TRBV7-8|many|-
CASSLFGETLSADTQYF
TGTGCCAGCAGCTTATTTGGGGAGACTCTTTCTGCAGATACGCAGTATTTT
>TRBJ2-1|TRBV29-1|-|-
CSGVASYNEQFF
TGCAGCGGAGTAGCTTCCTACAATGAGCAGTTCTTC
>TRBJ2-7|TRBV20-1|once|-
CSAPAVSSYEQYF
TGCAGTGCCCCAGCGGTGAGCTCCTACGAGCAGTACTTC
>TRBJ1-4|TRBV20-1|-|-
CSVQLSTGRVF
TGCAGCGTCCAACTTTCAACGGGGCGAGTATTT
>TRBJ2-3|TRBV10-3|few|TRBD2
CAIMDPGGGTDTQYF
TGTGCCATCATGGATCCGGGAGGGGGCACAGATACGCAGTATTTT
>TRBJ2-3|TRBV6-6|many|TRBD1
CASTSETGRRVVSTDTQYF
TGTGCCAGCACCTCCGAGACAGGGAGAAGGGTGGTGAGCACAGATACGCAGTATTTT
>TRBJ1-5|TRBV19|-|-
CASTDYYSNQPQHF
TGTGCCAGTACAGACTACTATAGCAATCAGCCCCAGCATTTT
>TRBJ2-3|TRBV2|once|TRBD2
CASSLILAEYTDTQYF
TGTGCCAGCAGTTTGATACTAGCGGAGTACACAGATACGCAGTATTTT
>TRBJ1-2|TRBV7-9|-|-
CASSVTKTDYGYTF
TGTGCCAGCAGCGTGACAAAAACGGACTATGGCTACACCTTC
>TRBJ2-5|TRBV29-1|few|TRBD1
CSLTGVGETQYF
TGCAGCTTGACAGGGGTCGGCGAGACCCAGTACTTC
>TRBJ2-3|TRBV9|-|-
CASSVYGTSTDTQYF
TGTGCCAGCAGCGTATACGGGACTAGCACAGATACGCAGTATTTT
>TRBJ2-1|TRBV6-6|-|-
CASSYSKDNEQFF
TGTGCCAGCAGTTACTCGAAGGATAATGAGCAGTTCTTC
>TRBJ2-1|TRBV20-1|few|TRBD2
CSGTSGGVYNEQFF
TGCAGCGGGACTAGCGGGGGGGTTTACAATGAGCAGTTCTTC
>TRBJ2-5|TRBV4-1|-|TRBD1
CASSQHRGRQETQYF
TGCGCCAGCAGCCAACACAGGGGGCGGCAAGAGACCCAGTACTTC
>TRBJ2-1|TRBV4-2|few|-
CASSQDGSQMNEQFF
TGTGCCAGCAGCCAAGACGGGTCTCAGATGAATGAGCAGTTCTTC
>TRBJ1-1|TRBV7-9|many|TRBD1
CASSLNRDRRNTEAFF
TGTGCCAGCAGCTTAAACCGGGACAGGAGGAACACTGAAGCTTTCTTT
>TRBJ2-7|TRBV5-4|-|-
CASSLGTPANEQYF
TGTGCCAGCAGCTTGGGGACACCGGCGAACGAGCAGTACTTC
>TRBJ2-1|TRBV6-2/TRBV6-3|few|TRBD2
CASSYPKSGGSYNEQFF
TGTGCCAGCAGTTACCCGAAAAGCGGGGGCTCCTACAATGAGCAGTTCTTC
>TRBJ2-5|TRBV2|few|-
CAPTRPGGMETQYF
TGTGCCCCCACAAGGCCAGGGGGGATGGAGACCCAGTACTTC
>TRBJ1-2|TRBV7-6|few|-
CASSQGREVLF
TGTGCCAGCAGCCAAGGTCGGGAGGTCCTTTTC
>TRBJ2-5|TRBV12-3/TRBV12-4|many|TRBD2
CASIPGLAGLETQYF
TGTGCCAGCATCCCGGGACTAGCGGGGTTGGAGACCCAGTACTTC
>TRBJ1-2|TRBV12-3/TRBV12-4|few|-
CASSSQRSANYGYTF
TGTGCCAGCAGTTCCCAGAGATCAGCCAACTATGGCTACACCTTC
>TRBJ2-2|TRBV12-3/TRBV12-4|-|TRBD2
CASTSGGALELFF
TGTGCCAGCACAAGCGGGGGGGCCTTGGAGCTGTTTTTT
>TRBJ2-6|TRBV2|few|-
CASMASGANVLTF
TGTGCCAGCATGGCCTCTGGGGCCAACGTCCTGACTTTC
>TRBJ2-5|TRBV7-9|few|-
CASSFGLVRREETQYF
TGTGCCAGCAGCTTTGGCCTGGTTAGAAGGGAAGAGACCCAGTACTTC
>TRBJ2-5|TRBV7-2|few|TRBD2
CATGVTSGGTAQYF
TGTGCCACGGGGGTGACTAGCGGGGGGACGGCCCAGTACTTC
>TRBJ1-2|TRBV11-3|many|-
CASSLFPDSIYGYTF
TGTGCCAGCAGCTTATTTCCCGACAGTATCTATGGCTACACCTTC
>TRBJ2-7|TRBV12-3/TRBV12-4|few|-
CASGGSHILNYEQYF
TGTGCCAGCGGTGGTAGCCACATTTTGAACTACGAGCAGTACTTC
>TRBJ2-3|TRBV7-6|many|TRBD1
CASSLTGGVADTQYF
TGTGCCAGCAGCCTAACAGGGGGCGTCGCAGATACGCAGTATTTT
>TRBJ2-1|TRBV19|-|TRBD2
CASSIVSGGNEQFF
TGTGCCAGTAGTATAGTTTCGGGGGGCAATGAGCAGTTCTTC
>TRBJ2-7|TRBV20-1|-|-
CSARDPETAGLYEQYF
TGCAGTGCTAGAGATCCGGAGACGGCGGGGCTCTACGAGCAGTACTTC
>TRBJ2-3|TRBV27|-|-
CASSGVAADTQYF
TGTGCCAGCAGTGGAGTAGCAGCAGATACGCAGTATTTT
>TRBJ2-3|TRBV5-4|-|-
CASSYATEEYF
TGTGCCAGCAGCTATGCGACAGAGGAGTATTTT
>TRBJ2-3|TRBV7-9|-|TRBD2
CASSADRRGALTDTQYF
TGTGCCAGCAGCGCCGATAGGCGGGGGGCCCTCACAGATACGCAGTATTTT
>TRBJ2-2|TRBV24-1|-|TRBD2
CATSDLTGRSTGELFF
TGTGCCACCAGTGACCTCACCGGGAGGTCCACCGGGGAGCTGTTTTTT
>TRBJ1-6|TRBV6-2/TRBV6-3|once|-
CASSLQRAGAPLHF
TGTGCCAGCAGTTTACAACGGGCTGGGGCACCCCTCCACTTT
>TRBJ1-5|TRBV6-2/TRBV6-3|-|-
CVAGRYSNQPQHF
TGTGTCGCCGGGAGGTATAGCAATCAGCCCCAGCATTTT